The table lists the clone carrying this TCR beta chain with many counts. The antigen remains undetermined. The sample comes from a study of T cells in Graves' hyperthyroidism and ophthalmopathy. Whole-study results and caveats: Also found in blood were most expanded thyroid clonotypes above 0.001. Onset of ophthalmopathy came a median approximately 6.5 months after the model predicted it.

Researchers amplified the TCR beta CDR3 regions from RNA transcripts. First-round RT-PCR targeting the TCR CDR3 was performed with the HTBI primer set. TCRdb reanalysed the multiplex PCR reads using MiXCR and keeps one entry per CDR3 protein. This sample has over 650,000 distinct CDR3 sequences, with about 17% found just once. There are 12 residues in the CDR3. CDR1 is DFQATT, CDR2 SNEGSKA, per germline (reference sequence). Trimming removed 3 bases at V and 2 bases at J, with 8 bases between. Patients aged 18 to 65 had newly diagnosed hyperthyroidism lasting under 2 months. Fresh peripheral blood, 10 ml, yielded the PBMCs.

The sequence derives from a man between 18 and 35 years old with Graves' hyperthyroidism. Sequenced sample: blood. This chain connects TRBV20-1 to TRBJ2-7; D could derive from TRBD1 or TRBD2 (5 bases each). The CDR3 protein is CSARRGTYEQYF. The DNA for the CDR3 is TGCAGTGCTAGGAGGGGAACCTACGAGCAGTACTTC.